The 9 T cell receptor beta chains below were found in one sample sequenced in a study of OX40 agonist ivuxolimab in advanced cancers. TCRdb keeps only in-frame clones here, not all; method: immunoSEQ multiplex PCR. The sample records some 95,000 clones, roughly 85% being singletons. Sequences were derived from CD4+ or CD8+ T cells sorted from blood, sampled in a trial of the OX40 agonist ivuxolimab. These receptors came from an adult with an advanced solid tumor such as melanoma, head and neck, liver or kidney cancer.

The gene calls are TRBV5-1 and TRBJ2-2; D call uncertain. The V gene lost 0 bases and the J gene lost 5 bases, with 11 bases spanning the gap. The CDR3 is 15 residues long. Germline CDR1 is SGHRS and CDR2 is YFSETQ. The CDR3, as DNA: TGCGCCAGCAGCTTGGACATCCAAGGGACCGGGGAGCTGTTTTTT. Translating it yields CASSLDIQGTGELFF.

J is TRBJ2-7 and V is TRBV7-2; TRBD1 might be the D (6 bases). Between the trimmed V and J ends, which lost 6 bases and 3 bases, there was a span of 15 bases. This CDR3 has 14 residues. Germline CDR1 and CDR2: SGHTA and FQGNSA. This CDR3 reads CASSRDRTLYEQYF. CDR3 in DNA: TGTGCCAGCAGTCGCGACAGGACTCTCTACGAGCAGTACTTC.

The sample holds a few counts of this clone. The missing conserved phenylalanine or tryptophan at the end of this CDR3 makes a read error likely. The V and J genes are TRBV2 and TRBJ1-6, with TRBD1 matching 8 bases. V shed 2 bases and J 10 bases; nucleotides not matched to a gene: 4. In germline, CDR1 is SNHLY, CDR2 FYNNEI. The CDR3 runs to 14 residues. The CDR3 DNA reads as TGTGCCAGCAGTGAACTGACAGGGGCATCACCCCTCCACCTT. Translation: CASSELTGASPLHL.

V gene TRBV19 combines with J gene TRBJ2-3, with D possibly being TRBD2 (6 bases). This CDR3 is built from 14 residues. Trimming took 5 bases from V and 5 from J, leaving 14 bases between them. Germline V lookup: CDR1 LNHDA, CDR2 SQIVND (reference sequence). In nucleotides, the CDR3 is TGTGCCAGTAGTGGCTGGGACTTAGGAGATACGCAGTATTTT. This translates into CASSGWDLGDTQYF.

With regard to this clone: Other DNA variants within this sample encode the same CDR3. The chain combines TRBV6-5 with TRBJ2-7; D not resolved. This CDR3 has 13 amino acids. CDR1 and CDR2 (germline): MNHEY, SVGAGI. Between the trimmed V and J ends, which lost 4 bases and 0 bases, there was a span of 7 bases. The CDR3 protein is CASSSPGSYEQYF. CDR3 bases: TGTGCCAGCAGTTCCCCAGGCTCCTACGAGCAGTACTTC.

This sequence joins TRBV5-1 and TRBJ2-5; 8 positions agree with TRBD2. The CDR3 loop spans 15 amino acids. CDR1 is SGHRS and CDR2 is YFSETQ in the germline V gene. The V segment lost 0 bases and the J segment 5 bases; nucleotides outside the gene matches: 6. For the CDR3, the DNA is TGCGCCAGCAGCTTGGGGTATCGCGGGGGGGAGACCCAGTACTTC. It codes for CASSLGYRGGETQYF.

This clone has more than one count but fewer than ten. CDR3 nucleotides: TGTGCCAGCGGGCAGGGCCGACAGCCCCAGCATTTT. Its protein is CASGQGRQPQHF. This rearrangement joins TRBV7-9 to TRBJ1-5; D perhaps matches TRBD1 (5 bases). The V end was cut by 8 bases, the J end by 7 bases, with 12 bases between. The CDR3 is made up of 12 amino acids. The germline V gene has CDR1 SEHNR and CDR2 FQNEAQ (reference sequence).

The chain joins TRBV7-2 to TRBJ2-7, with D perhaps matching TRBD1 or TRBD2 (5 bases each). The length of the CDR3 is 17 residues. Per the germline V gene, CDR1 is SGHTA and CDR2 is FQGNSA. Trimming took 4 bases from V and 1 from J, leaving 20 bases between them. CDR3 bases: TGTGCCAGCAGCTACCGGGGAGAGGGGATTTCTTCCTACGAGCAGTACTTC. It yields the protein CASSYRGEGISSYEQYF.

The chain joins TRBV27 to TRBJ2-5; TRBD1 might be the D (5 bases). This CDR3 contains 14 residues. Trimming pared 2 bases from V and 1 base from J, leaving 8 bases between. Germline V gives CDR1 MNHEY, CDR2 SMNVEV (reference sequence). CDR3 nucleotides: TGTGCCAGCAGTTTAAAAGGGGTCCAAGAGACCCAGTACTTC. It specifies CASSLKGVQETQYF.